These T cell receptor beta chains were read from a single sample in a study of regulatory T cells in long-lasting Graves disease. MiXCR, applied by TCRdb to the multiplex PCR reads, yields one record per CDR3 protein. The data hold almost 350,000 distinct CDR3 sequences, with about 20% observed a single time. Material: peripheral blood mononuclear cells (PBMCs), obtained when the disease was refractory, from a patient treated with antithyroid drugs. The origin of the receptors is a female donor with Graves disease. Both conserved end residues are part of each CDR3. D genes are given only for firm matches. Size tells how often a clone was seen (once, few, many) or the class of an expanded clone, and some rows leave it out.

d_gene	v_gene	abundance	j_gene	CDR3nt	CDR3aa
TRBD1	TRBV4-3	-	TRBJ1-5	TGCGCCAGCAGCCAAGATAGGACAGGGCTTCAGCCCCAGCATTTT	CASSQDRTGLQPQHF
-	TRBV7-2	many	TRBJ1-5	TGTGCCAGCAGCTTTGGGGGCCAGCCCCAGCATTTT	CASSFGGQPQHF
TRBD2	TRBV15	many	TRBJ2-7	TGTGCCACCAGCGTGTTCCCCCGTAGCGGGATCTCCTACGAGCAGTACTTC	CATSVFPRSGISYEQYF
-	TRBV20-1	-	TRBJ1-2	TGCAGTGCTAGACGTCCGGGGGGGGCGGGTGGCCACACCTTC	CSARRPGGAGGHTF
-	TRBV30	-	TRBJ2-7	TGTGCCTGGGGTGTAGATACAGGATCCGAGCAGTACTTC	CAWGVDTGSEQYF
-	TRBV5-5	once	TRBJ2-7	TGTGCCAGCAGCTTGTTCGGCACCGGCGTGGAGCAGTACTTC	CASSLFGTGVEQYF
-	TRBV10-3	many	TRBJ1-5	TGTGCCATCAGTGAGTCCGACAGATGGTCTAATCAGCCCCAGCATTTT	CAISESDRWSNQPQHF
-	TRBV29-1	many	TRBJ2-5	TGCAGCGTCCGGAGGGAGACCCAGTACTTC	CSVRRETQYF
-	TRBV12-3/TRBV12-4	many	TRBJ1-4	TGTGCCAGCAGTTTAGCGATCGGGCGTGCCGAAAAACTGTTTTTT	CASSLAIGRAEKLFF
TRBD1	TRBV28	many	TRBJ2-7	TGTGCCAGCACTGAGACAGGGTCGTCCTACGAGCAGTACTTC	CASTETGSSYEQYF
TRBD1	TRBV18	many	TRBJ1-6	TGTGCCAGCTCACGTCGGGACAGGGGTGATTCACCCCTCCACTTT	CASSRRDRGDSPLHF
TRBD2	TRBV5-1	few	TRBJ2-2	TGCGCCAGCAGCCCACCCGGACTAGCGGGGAACACCGGGGAGCTGTTTTTT	CASSPPGLAGNTGELFF
TRBD1	TRBV4-1	few	TRBJ1-5	TGCGCCAGCAGCCATACTCTGAAGGGGGCTGGTCAGCCCCAGCATTTT	CASSHTLKGAGQPQHF
TRBD1	TRBV7-2	-	TRBJ1-5	TGTGCCAGCAGCCCGACAGGGGATTGGTCTCAGCCCCAGCATTTT	CASSPTGDWSQPQHF
-	TRBV5-1	-	TRBJ2-3	TGCGCCAGCAGCCCTGGGGGCCTCAGTACAGATACGCAGTATTTT	CASSPGGLSTDTQYF
-	TRBV7-9	many	TRBJ2-7	TGTGCCAGCAGCTTAGAGGACAGCATGGTCAACGAGCAGTACTTC	CASSLEDSMVNEQYF
TRBD1	TRBV4-1	-	TRBJ2-5	TGCGCCAGCAGCGCCGGGACAGGGCCTCAAGAGACCCAGTACTTC	CASSAGTGPQETQYF
TRBD1	TRBV4-3	few	TRBJ1-6	TGCGCCAGCAGCCGGGACAGGGAACAATCACCCCTCCACTTT	CASSRDREQSPLHF
TRBD1	TRBV5-1	-	TRBJ1-3	TGCGCCAGCAGCGAAGGGGGCGCTGGAAACACCATATATTTT	CASSEGGAGNTIYF
-	TRBV5-4	-	TRBJ2-4	TGTGCCAGCAGCTCCTCACGGTTAGAAAACATTCAGTACTTC	CASSSSRLENIQYF
-	TRBV20-1	-	TRBJ1-2	TGCAGTGCCCGCCCACGGGATTGGGGCTACACCTTC	CSARPRDWGYTF
-	TRBV9	-	TRBJ1-3	TGTGCCAGCAGCGTATCAGATTCTGGAAACACCATATATTTT	CASSVSDSGNTIYF
TRBD1	TRBV7-2	many	TRBJ2-2	TGTGCCAGCAGCATTAGACAGGGGGCCGTGGCCACCGGGGAGCTGTTTTTT	CASSIRQGAVATGELFF
-	TRBV7-9	many	TRBJ1-4	TGTGCCAGCACCCCTTACTGGGAGGAAAAACTGTTTTTT	CASTPYWEEKLFF
-	TRBV7-3	few	TRBJ1-6	TGTGCCAGCAGCGTGGGGGGCAGAAATTCACCCCTCCACTTT	CASSVGGRNSPLHF
TRBD1	TRBV5-1	many	TRBJ1-1	TGCGCCAGCAGTATGCAGACAGGGACCAACACTGAAGCTTTCTTT	CASSMQTGTNTEAFF
-	TRBV7-9	many	TRBJ2-2	TGTGCCAGCATCCCGTACGACGATTACACCGGGGAGCTGTTTTTT	CASIPYDDYTGELFF
-	TRBV28	many	TRBJ1-5	TGTGCCAGCAGACGTAGGGGGTCCGGGGACCCCCAGCATTTT	CASRRRGSGDPQHF
-	TRBV7-6	many	TRBJ1-4	TGTGCCAGCAGCTTAAGGCAGGAGGGGGAAAAACTGTTTTTT	CASSLRQEGEKLFF
-	TRBV2	many	TRBJ1-1	TGTGCCAGCAGTGAAACGACAGGAAAGGGCACTGAAGCTTTCTTT	CASSETTGKGTEAFF
-	TRBV6-1	many	TRBJ1-2	TGTGCCAGCAGCCGGGGACTTTATGGCTACACCTTC	CASSRGLYGYTF
TRBD1	TRBV11-1	many	TRBJ2-7	TGTGCCAGCAGCTTCGGTGGACAGGGGGACGAGCAGTACTTC	CASSFGGQGDEQYF
-	TRBV3-1	many	TRBJ1-1	TGTGCCAGCAGCCAAGAGCTGCTTTTGAACACTGAAGCTTTCTTT	CASSQELLLNTEAFF
-	TRBV19	many	TRBJ2-5	TGTGCCAGTAGTCCCCGACGGAATCTGTACCAAGAGACCCAGTACTTC	CASSPRRNLYQETQYF
-	TRBV28	many	TRBJ1-4	TGTGCCAGCAGTTGGTCCGGGCGAGTTGAAAAACTGTTTTTT	CASSWSGRVEKLFF
TRBD1	TRBV7-6	-	TRBJ2-2	TGTGCCAGCAGCATCGGGACAGGGGCTTCCGGGGAGCTGTTTTTT	CASSIGTGASGELFF
-	TRBV12-3/TRBV12-4	many	TRBJ1-2	TGTGCCAGCAGTCTATGGGGGGCAGGGTATGGCTACACCTTC	CASSLWGAGYGYTF
-	TRBV18	few	TRBJ1-5	TGTGCCAGCTCACCCGACTCTACCAATCAGCCCCAGCATTTT	CASSPDSTNQPQHF
-	TRBV6-1	many	TRBJ1-5	TGTGCGACCCACCAGGGAGGAGGAAAGGCGAGCAATCAGCCCCAGCATTTT	CATHQGGGKASNQPQHF
TRBD1	TRBV24-1	many	TRBJ1-5	TGTGCCACCAGTCCTTCAGGGGGCGGAAATCAGCCCCAGCATTTT	CATSPSGGGNQPQHF
-	TRBV24-1	few	TRBJ2-5	TGTGCCACCAGTACCCCCGGAGGGACCTCGTACCAAGAGACCCAGTACTTC	CATSTPGGTSYQETQYF
-	TRBV6-5	-	TRBJ2-7	TGTGCCAGCAGTTCTGCTGGGGGCGAGCAGTACTTC	CASSSAGGEQYF
-	TRBV6-1	many	TRBJ2-7	TGTGCCAGCCAAGGTCGACCAGGCGCCTACGAGCAGTACTTC	CASQGRPGAYEQYF
-	TRBV6-9	-	TRBJ2-7	TGTGCCAGCAGTTACCACAGGGACTACCGACTAGACGAGCAGTACTTC	CASSYHRDYRLDEQYF
-	TRBV11-3	few	TRBJ2-2	TGTGCCAGCAGCCCTCATGGCACCGGGGAGCTGTTTTTT	CASSPHGTGELFF
TRBD1	TRBV6-1	few	TRBJ2-7	TGTGCCAGCAGGGCCGGGACAGGGTCCTACGAGCAGTACTTC	CASRAGTGSYEQYF
-	TRBV2	many	TRBJ1-6	TGTGCCAGCAGTGAAAGGGGGGGGAACTACTCACCCCTCCACTTT	CASSERGGNYSPLHF
-	TRBV24-1	many	TRBJ2-5	TGTGCCACCAGTGATTCCGGACGGGTCCGGGAGACCCAGTACTTC	CATSDSGRVRETQYF
-	TRBV2	many	TRBJ1-5	TGTGCCAGCAGTGAAAGAACAGGACCTAGCAATCAGCCCCAGCATTTT	CASSERTGPSNQPQHF
TRBD2	TRBV4-1	few	TRBJ2-5	TGCGCCAGCAGCCAACGACTAGCGCCCCAAGAGACCCAGTACTTC	CASSQRLAPQETQYF
-	TRBV12-3/TRBV12-4	many	TRBJ1-1	TGTGCCAGCAGTAGTAGGGGTCACACTGAAGCTTTCTTT	CASSSRGHTEAFF
-	TRBV25-1	-	TRBJ1-4	TGTGCCAGCAGTGAATCAGAGGAAAAACTGTTTTTT	CASSESEEKLFF
TRBD2	TRBV5-1	few	TRBJ2-7	TGCGCCAGCAGCATCGCTAGCGGGAGTCCCGGCGAGCAGTACTTC	CASSIASGSPGEQYF
TRBD1	TRBV12-3/TRBV12-4	many	TRBJ1-5	TGTGCCAGCAGATACAGGGGGGATCAGCCCCAGCATTTT	CASRYRGDQPQHF
-	TRBV30	-	TRBJ1-6	TGTGCCTGGAGTGGATTTAGGCAGGGGCCGAGCTCCTATAATTCACCCCTCCACTTT	CAWSGFRQGPSSYNSPLHF
TRBD1	TRBV28	once	TRBJ1-5	TGTGCCAGCAGACCTTGGGACAGCGCCCGCAATCAGCCCCAGCATTTT	CASRPWDSARNQPQHF
TRBD1	TRBV3-1	many	TRBJ2-4	TGTGCCAGCAGCCAGTACAGGGGGCAAAACATTCAGTACTTC	CASSQYRGQNIQYF
-	TRBV7-2	many	TRBJ2-2	TGTGCCAGCAGCTTAGACGGGGGCAGAGACGGGGAGCTGTTTTTT	CASSLDGGRDGELFF